The 7 T cell receptor beta chains given below trace back to one sample, sequenced in a study of breast tumors, draining lymph nodes, adjacent tissues. Breast cancer patients provided tissue from their axillary draining lymph nodes. TCRdb reanalysed the multiplex PCR reads using MiXCR and keeps one entry per CDR3 protein. The data hold about 230,000 distinct CDR3 sequences, with approximately 30% observed a single time. The sequenced material came from axillary lymph node tissue. These TCRs come from a female donor with breast cancer. Some clones in this sample may be carry-over from other donors' samples.

The table lists this clonotype with a few counts. This chain connects TRBV6-6 to TRBJ1-5; D is perhaps TRBD1 (5 bases). Deletions cut 5 bases from V and 2 bases from J, with 19 bases between. The CDR3 spans 17 residues. Germline V gene lookup returns CDR1 MNHNY and CDR2 SVGAGI (reference sequence). Written as DNA, the CDR3 is TGTGCCAGCAGTCCGTCTGGGGGGAGAGGGGGCAATCAGCCCCAGCATTTT. Residues: CASSPSGGRGGNQPQHF.

This clonotype was observed a few times. The chain uses TRBV6-2 or TRBV6-3 and TRBJ1-2; no definite D call. Trimming pared 0 bases from V and 4 bases from J, leaving 9 bases between. The CDR3 runs to 14 residues. Germline V gene data show CDR1 as MNHEY and CDR2 as SVGEGT. The CDR3 nucleotides are TGTGCCAGCAGTTACTCGGCCCAGCTCTATGGCTACACCTTC. Translating gives CASSYSAQLYGYTF.

This clonotype was picked up many times. The chain carries TRBV20-1 and TRBJ1-1; D possibly corresponds to TRBD1 (6 bases). The germline V gene encodes CDR1 DFQATT and CDR2 SNEGSKA (reference sequence). The CDR3 covers 14 residues. V gave up 3 bases and J gave up 8 bases, with 19 bases separating them. CDR3 nucleotide sequence: TGCAGTGCTAGGCCCTCGACGTCGGGGGCAGAAGCTTTCTTT. Translated: CSARPSTSGAEAFF.

The chain recombines TRBV27 with TRBJ2-3; TRBD2 matches at 9 bases. The CDR3 consists of 16 residues. Looked up from germline, CDR1 is MNHEY and CDR2 is SMNVEV (reference sequence). V was clipped by 2 bases and J by 2 bases; unmatched bases: 5. This chain's CDR3 is CASSLRAGGITDTQYF. Here the CDR3 DNA reads TGTGCCAGCAGTTTAAGGGCGGGAGGGATCACAGATACGCAGTATTTT.

The V and J genes are TRBV20-1 and TRBJ2-5; TRBD2 matches at 12 bases. The V gene end was trimmed by 2 bases and the J gene end by 5 bases; junction bases not matched to a gene: 9. CDR3 size: 16 residues. The germline V gene encodes CDR1 DFQATT and CDR2 SNEGSKA (reference sequence). This CDR3 reads CSARKGLAGRGETQYF. CDR3 in DNA: TGCAGTGCTAGAAAGGGACTAGCGGGTCGTGGGGAGACCCAGTACTTC.

The chain combines TRBV15 with TRBJ2-1; the match to TRBD2 covers 8 bases. Trimming took 1 base from V and 6 from J; bases not matched to a gene: 8. This CDR3 region has 16 residues. The germline V gene encodes CDR1 LNHNV and CDR2 YYDKDF (reference sequence). The CDR3 is CATSRATGGGANEQFF. In DNA form, the CDR3 reads TGTGCCACCAGCAGAGCTACGGGAGGGGGAGCCAATGAGCAGTTCTTC.

The chain combines TRBV9 with TRBJ1-2; a possible D gene is TRBD1 (5 bases). The CDR3 length is 13 residues. V was cut by 6 bases and J by 4 bases, with 13 bases left in between. CDR1 is SGDLS, CDR2 YYNGEE, per germline. The CDR3 protein is CASNVTGVYGYTF. The CDR3 coding sequence is TGTGCCAGCAACGTCACGGGGGTCTATGGCTACACCTTC.